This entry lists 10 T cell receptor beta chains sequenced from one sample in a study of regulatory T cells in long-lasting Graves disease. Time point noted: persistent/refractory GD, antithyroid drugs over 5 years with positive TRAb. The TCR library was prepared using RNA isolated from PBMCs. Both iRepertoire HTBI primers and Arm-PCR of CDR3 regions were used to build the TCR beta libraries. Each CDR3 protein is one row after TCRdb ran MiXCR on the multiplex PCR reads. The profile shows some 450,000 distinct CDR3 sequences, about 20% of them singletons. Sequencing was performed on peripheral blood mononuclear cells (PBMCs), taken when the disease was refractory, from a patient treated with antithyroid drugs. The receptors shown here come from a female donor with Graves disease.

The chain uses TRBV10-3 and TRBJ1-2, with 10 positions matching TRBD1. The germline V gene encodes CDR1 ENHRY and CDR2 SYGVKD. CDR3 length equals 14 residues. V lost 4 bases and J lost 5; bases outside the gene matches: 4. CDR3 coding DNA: TGTGCCATCAGTGGACAGGGGGCATTGTATGGCTACACCTTC. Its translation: CAISGQGALYGYTF.

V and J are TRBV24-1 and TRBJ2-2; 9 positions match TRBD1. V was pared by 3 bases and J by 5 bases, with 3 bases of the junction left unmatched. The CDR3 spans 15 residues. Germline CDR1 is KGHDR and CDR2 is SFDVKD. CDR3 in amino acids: CATSDPGTGTGELFF. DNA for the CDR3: TGTGCCACCAGTGATCCCGGGACAGGGACCGGGGAGCTGTTTTTT.

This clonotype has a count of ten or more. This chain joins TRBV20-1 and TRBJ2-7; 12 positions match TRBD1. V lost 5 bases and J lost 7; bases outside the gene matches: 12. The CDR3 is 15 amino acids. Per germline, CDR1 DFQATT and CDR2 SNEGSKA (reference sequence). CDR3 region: CSAARRGQGAWEQYF. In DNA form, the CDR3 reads TGCAGTGCTGCCAGGAGGGGACAGGGGGCATGGGAGCAGTACTTC.

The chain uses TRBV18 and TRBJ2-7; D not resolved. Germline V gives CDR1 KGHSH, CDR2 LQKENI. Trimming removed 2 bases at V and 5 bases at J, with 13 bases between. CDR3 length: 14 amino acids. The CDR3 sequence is CASSPGVRSNEQYF. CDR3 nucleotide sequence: TGTGCCAGCTCACCAGGGGTGCGTTCCAACGAGCAGTACTTC.

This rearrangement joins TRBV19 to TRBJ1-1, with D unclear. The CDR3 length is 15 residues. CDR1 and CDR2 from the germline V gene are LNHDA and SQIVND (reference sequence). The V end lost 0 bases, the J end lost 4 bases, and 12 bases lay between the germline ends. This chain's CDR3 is CASSIDGSLGTEAFF. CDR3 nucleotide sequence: TGTGCCAGTAGTATAGATGGGTCATTGGGCACTGAAGCTTTCTTT.

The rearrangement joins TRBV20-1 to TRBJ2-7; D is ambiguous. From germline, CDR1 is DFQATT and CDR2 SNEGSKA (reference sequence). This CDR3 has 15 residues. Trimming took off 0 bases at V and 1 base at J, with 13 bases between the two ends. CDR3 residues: CSARDFLDRSYEQYF. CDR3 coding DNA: TGCAGTGCTAGAGATTTCCTAGATCGGTCCTACGAGCAGTACTTC.

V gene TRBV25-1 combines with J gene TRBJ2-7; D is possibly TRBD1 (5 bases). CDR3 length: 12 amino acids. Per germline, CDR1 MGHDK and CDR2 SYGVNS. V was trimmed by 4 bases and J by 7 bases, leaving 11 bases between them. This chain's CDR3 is CASSGGYLEQYF. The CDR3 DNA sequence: TGTGCCAGCAGTGGGGGCTACCTGGAGCAGTACTTC.

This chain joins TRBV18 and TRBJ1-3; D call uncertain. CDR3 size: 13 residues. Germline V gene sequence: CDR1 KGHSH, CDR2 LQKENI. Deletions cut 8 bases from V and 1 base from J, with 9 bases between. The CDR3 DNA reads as TGTGCCAGCCAAAGGGAGTCTGGAAACACCATATATTTT. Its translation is CASQRESGNTIYF.

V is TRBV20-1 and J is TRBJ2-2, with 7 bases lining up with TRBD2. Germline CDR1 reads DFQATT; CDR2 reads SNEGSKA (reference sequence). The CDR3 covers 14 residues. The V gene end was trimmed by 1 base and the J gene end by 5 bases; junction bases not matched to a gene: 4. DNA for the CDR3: TGCAGTGCTAGAGTGGGTAGCGGGACCGGGGAGCTGTTTTTT. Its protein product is CSARVGSGTGELFF.

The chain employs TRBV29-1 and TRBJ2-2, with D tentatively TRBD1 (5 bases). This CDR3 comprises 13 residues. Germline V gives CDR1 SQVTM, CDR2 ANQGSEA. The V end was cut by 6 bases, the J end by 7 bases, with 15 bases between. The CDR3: CSVRQGWGGELFF. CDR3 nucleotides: TGCAGCGTGAGGCAGGGTTGGGGCGGGGAGCTGTTTTTT.